Each of the 27 T cell receptor beta chains below was sequenced from the same sample in a study of T cell responses to AZD1222 COVID-19 vaccine. Libraries were prepared by immunoSEQ multiplex PCR; TCRdb keeps only in-frame clonotypes and omits some of them. The data show 80,000 to 95,000 clones, with roughly nine tenths seen just once and 5% to 6.5% held by the top ten. Sequencing was performed on peripheral blood, taken on day 0 of AZD1222 vaccination. All receptors come from an adult in good health.

The chain has TRBV19 and TRBJ2-1, with a weak D call TRBD2 (6 bases). V shed 6 bases and J shed 2 bases, with 14 bases lying between them. The length of the CDR3 is 15 residues. The germline CDR1 and CDR2 sequences are LNHDA and SQIVND (reference sequence). For the CDR3, the DNA is TGTGCCAGTAGCCGATCGGGAGTGCCCTACAATGAGCAGTTCTTC. Translation: CASSRSGVPYNEQFF.

This chain joins TRBV5-4 and TRBJ1-2, with 8 bases matching TRBD1. V gave up 6 bases and J gave up 5 bases; unmatched junction bases: 6. CDR1 SGHNT and CDR2 YYREEE come from the germline V gene (reference sequence). The CDR3 covers 13 residues. The CDR3 DNA follows: TGTGCCAGCATCCCCGACAGGGGTTATGGCTACACCTTC. It specifies CASIPDRGYGYTF.

The chain is built from TRBV5-4 and TRBJ2-2; D ambiguous. Trimming left V 3 bases short and J 6 bases short, with 15 bases between. Germline V gene sequence: CDR1 SGHNT, CDR2 YYREEE (reference sequence). CDR3 size: 15 residues. The CDR3 sequence: CASSWRTTTAGELFF. CDR3 sequence (DNA): TGTGCCAGCAGCTGGCGGACCACAACGGCCGGGGAGCTGTTTTTT.

In this sample, this clone turned up once. The rearrangement links TRBV12-3 or TRBV12-4 to TRBJ2-2; TRBD2 might be the D (5 bases). This CDR3 contains 11 residues. The germline V and J ends were trimmed by 8 bases and 9 bases, with 10 bases remaining between them. The CDR3 region has the DNA TGTGCCAGCCGGACTGTGAGGGAGCTGTTTTTT. It codes for CASRTVRELFF.

V gene TRBV2 combines with J gene TRBJ2-1; D remains ambiguous. Trimming shortened V by 2 bases and J by 3 bases, and 5 bases separated the two germline ends. From germline, CDR1 is SNHLY and CDR2 FYNNEI. The CDR3 spans 13 residues. The CDR3 sequence is CASSEQIYNEQFF. The CDR3 DNA reads as TGTGCCAGCAGTGAACAAATCTACAATGAGCAGTTCTTC.

CDR3 residues: CASSRTTTSGSRGSSYNEQFF. The CDR3 DNA is TGTGCCAGCAGCAGAACGACGACTAGCGGGAGTAGGGGAAGCTCCTACAATGAGCAGTTCTTC. The chain joins TRBV9 to TRBJ2-1, with TRBD2 matching over 12 bases. The length of the CDR3 is 21 residues. The V segment lost 4 bases and the J segment 0 bases; nucleotides outside the gene matches: 17. Per the germline V gene, CDR1 is SGDLS and CDR2 is YYNGEE.

The rearrangement uses TRBV7-3 and TRBJ2-2, with TRBD2 matching 10 bases. V lost 5 bases to trimming and J lost 1 base; unmatched junction nucleotides: 16. CDR3 length equals 20 residues. Germline V lookup: CDR1 SGHTA, CDR2 FQGTGA. Here the CDR3 DNA reads TGTGCCAGCAGCAAGGCCCCCCCCGCTAGCGGGAGAAAGAACACCGGGGAGCTGTTTTTT. Translated: CASSKAPPASGRKNTGELFF. Variable domain in full (rest from reference TRBV7-3 and TRBJ2-2): GAGVSQTPSNKVTEKGKYVELRCDPISGHTALYWYRQSLGQGPEFLIYFQGTGAADDSGLPNDRFFAVRPEGSVSTLKIQRTERGDSAVYLCASSKAPPASGRKNTGELFFGEGSRLTVL.

This clone was seen a few times. This chain links TRBV6-5 with TRBJ2-1; D possibly corresponds to TRBD1 (5 bases). V lost 0 bases, J lost 11 bases, and 11 bases lay in between. Germline V CDR1 and CDR2: MNHEY, SVGAGI. The CDR3 runs 13 residues. CDR3 DNA: TGTGCCAGCAGTTACTCGGGGCTAGAGCAGCAGTTCTTC. This codes for CASSYSGLEQQFF.

This rearrangement joins TRBV10-3 to TRBJ1-4; possibly TRBD1 for D (5 bases). The V gene's germline CDR1 is ENHRY and CDR2 SYGVKD. The ends were cut back, 4 bases at V and 5 bases at J, with 11 bases in the middle. There are 14 residues in the CDR3. The CDR3 loop reads CAISAGTENEKLFF. The CDR3 DNA reads as TGTGCCATCAGTGCCGGGACGGAGAATGAAAAACTGTTTTTT.

CDR3: CASSKGTAVNQETQYF. CDR3 coding DNA: TGTGCCAGCAGCAAGGGGACAGCCGTCAACCAAGAGACCCAGTACTTC. The chain links TRBV7-9 to TRBJ2-5; 7 bases agree with TRBD1. The V segment lost 5 bases and the J segment 0 bases; nucleotides outside the gene matches: 9. Germline V gene lookup returns CDR1 SEHNR and CDR2 FQNEAQ (reference sequence). The CDR3 spans 16 residues.

The genes are TRBV6-5 and TRBJ2-7; D might be TRBD1 (6 bases). The germline gives CDR1 MNHEY, CDR2 SVGAGI. Trimming left V 1 base short and J 3 bases short, with 10 bases between. This CDR3 spans 14 amino acids. The CDR3 sequence is CASSYFPGDYEQYF. CDR3 coding DNA: TGTGCCAGCAGTTACTTCCCAGGGGACTACGAGCAGTACTTC.

The rearrangement links TRBV6-1 to TRBJ2-2; no definite D call. V was cut by 3 bases and J by 6 bases, with 11 bases left in between. Germline-derived CDR1 and CDR2 are MNHNS and SASEGT. The CDR3 totals 14 residues. CDR3 in amino acids: CASSEEIPPGELFF. CDR3 bases: TGTGCCAGCAGTGAGGAAATACCCCCCGGGGAGCTGTTTTTT.

This clone was detected only a few times. The genes are TRBV27 and TRBJ2-4; D uncertain. The CDR3 extends over 14 amino acids. The germline gives CDR1 MNHEY, CDR2 SMNVEV (reference sequence). V was clipped by 4 bases and J by 4 bases, with 11 bases between them. CDR3 residues: CASSSAGRKNIQYF. CDR3 DNA: TGTGCCAGCAGTTCCGCCGGGCGAAAAAACATTCAGTACTTC.

J is TRBJ2-1 and V is TRBV5-8, with D perhaps matching TRBD2 (6 bases). This CDR3 comprises 14 residues. V lost 0 bases and J 9 bases, leaving 13 bases between the germline ends. Per the germline V gene, CDR1 is SGHTS and CDR2 is YDEGEE. CDR3 protein: CASSLVGEGGEQFF. CDR3 bases: TGTGCCAGCAGCTTGGTCGGAGAGGGAGGTGAGCAGTTCTTC.

The gene calls are TRBV18 and TRBJ2-1; TRBD2 is a possible D gene (5 bases). Per germline, CDR1 KGHSH and CDR2 LQKENI. There are 15 residues in the CDR3. Trimming cost V 1 base and J 0 bases, with 7 bases left between them. The CDR3 sequence: CASSPRGSSYNEQFF. The CDR3 DNA sequence: TGTGCCAGCTCACCACGAGGGAGCTCCTACAATGAGCAGTTCTTC.

The chain has TRBV6-5 and TRBJ2-7; perhaps TRBD1 as D (6 bases). Trimming removed 5 bases from V and 0 bases from J, with 14 bases in between. CDR1 is MNHEY, CDR2 SVGAGI, per germline. The CDR3 consists of 15 residues. This chain's CDR3 is CASSPKGHLSYEQYF. The CDR3 coding sequence is TGTGCCAGCAGTCCTAAGGGACACCTCTCCTACGAGCAGTACTTC.

This clone has a single count. The rearrangement joins TRBV10-3 to TRBJ1-6; no reliable D call. Germline V gene sequence: CDR1 ENHRY, CDR2 SYGVKD. Trimming took 3 bases from V and 4 from J, leaving 7 bases between them. The CDR3 has 14 amino acids. In DNA, the CDR3 is TGTGCCATCAGTGACGAACGGTATAATTCACCCCTCCACTTT. It encodes CAISDERYNSPLHF.

The J gene is TRBJ2-1, the V gene TRBV5-6; TRBD1 matches 10 bases. The CDR3 loop spans 17 amino acids. From germline, CDR1 is SGHDT and CDR2 YYEEEE. V lost 4 bases to trimming and J lost 4 bases; unmatched junction nucleotides: 11. The CDR3 protein is CASSIDRGLVGYNEQFF. The DNA for the CDR3 is TGTGCCAGCAGCATAGACAGGGGGCTAGTGGGGTACAATGAGCAGTTCTTC.

The chain carries TRBV28 and TRBJ1-1, with 9 nucleotides matching TRBD1. CDR1 is MDHEN and CDR2 is SYDVKM in the germline V gene. The CDR3 consists of 13 residues. The V gene end was trimmed by 5 bases and the J gene end by 7 bases; junction bases not matched to a gene: 5. CDR3 nucleotide sequence: TGTGCCAGCAGTGCCCCGGGACAGGGTGAAGCTTTCTTT. Amino acid sequence: CASSAPGQGEAFF.

The chain uses TRBV10-3 and TRBJ2-7; D may correspond to TRBD1 or TRBD2 (6 bases each). This CDR3 is built from 14 residues. The germline CDR1 and CDR2 sequences are ENHRY and SYGVKD. CDR3 sequence: CALGRPDSSYEQYF. CDR3 DNA: TGTGCTCTGGGGAGGCCGGACAGCTCCTACGAGCAGTACTTC.

The CDR3, as DNA: TGTGCCAGCAGTTTGTCCAGGGGGAGGAACTATGGCTACACCTTC. As protein: CASSLSRGRNYGYTF. The gene calls are TRBV28 and TRBJ1-2; 7 bases agree with TRBD1. J lost 2 bases, V lost 3 bases, and 6 bases had no gene match. CDR3 length: 15 residues. CDR1 is MDHEN, CDR2 SYDVKM, per germline.

The rearrangement joins TRBV7-2 to TRBJ2-1, with D perhaps being TRBD1 or TRBD2 (6 bases each). CDR3 length equals 19 residues. Trimming left V 0 bases short and J 0 bases short, with 18 bases between. Germline V gene lookup returns CDR1 SGHTA and CDR2 FQGNSA. CDR3 region: CASSLAWVGGASSYNEQFF. The CDR3 coding sequence is TGTGCCAGCAGCTTAGCCTGGGTCGGGGGCGCGAGCTCCTACAATGAGCAGTTCTTC.

The V gene is TRBV6-6, the J gene TRBJ2-7, with D maybe TRBD1 (6 bases). The CDR3 spans 11 residues. Germline CDR1 and CDR2: MNHNY and SVGAGI (reference sequence). V was trimmed by 5 bases and J by 6 bases, leaving 8 bases between them. The CDR3 nucleotides read TGTGCCAGCAGTCCAGGGGTCGAGCAGTACTTC. Its protein product is CASSPGVEQYF.

This chain uses TRBV9 with TRBJ1-1; 7 bases fit TRBD1. The CDR3 consists of 14 residues. From germline, CDR1 is SGDLS and CDR2 YYNGEE. Losses at the gene ends were 3 bases for V and 3 bases for J; bases not matched to a gene: 5. DNA of the CDR3: TGTGCCAGCAGCGGCGGACAGGTGCACACTGAAGCTTTCTTT. This sequence encodes CASSGGQVHTEAFF.

The rearrangement links TRBV29-1 to TRBJ2-1; 9 nucleotides align to TRBD2. This CDR3 has 13 amino acids. The germline V gene encodes CDR1 SQVTM and CDR2 ANQGSEA. Germline trimming cut 5 bases from V and 10 bases from J; bases unmatched to any gene: 9. CDR3 bases: TGCAGCGTTTGTGTAGAAGCGGGAGGCGAGCAGTTCTTC. It codes for CSVCVEAGGEQFF.

The chain joins TRBV7-9 to TRBJ2-7; 7 bases map to TRBD2. The CDR3 is 15 residues long. V lost 4 bases, J lost 5 bases, and 11 bases stayed unmatched. CDR1 is SEHNR, CDR2 FQNEAQ, per germline (reference sequence). The CDR3 coding sequence is TGTGCCAGCAGCTCGGGCCCCGGGAGGTCGAACGAGCAGTACTTC. It specifies CASSSGPGRSNEQYF.

The chain recombines TRBV5-1 with TRBJ2-3; TRBD2 matches 7 bases. CDR3 length: 15 amino acids. Germline CDR1 reads SGHRS; CDR2 reads YFSETQ. The V and J ends lost 4 bases and 6 bases, in that order; junction bases with no gene match: 11. CDR3 sequence (DNA): TGCGCCAGCAGCCATAGCGGGTCCTGGGGGGATACGCAGTATTTT. This translates into CASSHSGSWGDTQYF.